Following are 10 T cell receptor beta chains from one sample sequenced in a study of blood T cell repertoires in COVID-19. Profiling relied on immunoSEQ multiplex PCR, and the TCRdb table lists in-frame clones only, not all of them. The data show about 40,000 clones, about 90% seen once. The sample consisted of peripheral blood. The receptor source for this set is a woman of 80 years or more with active COVID-19.

The chain couples TRBV5-1 to TRBJ2-3, with D possibly matching TRBD2 (6 bases). V lost 3 bases, J lost 5 bases, and 25 bases lay in between. The CDR3 totals 18 residues. The V gene's germline CDR1 is SGHRS and CDR2 YFSETQ. The CDR3 DNA reads TGCGCCAGCAGCTATGCTCGACTAGGTCGCGACACCAGAGATACGCAGTATTTT. Translating it yields CASSYARLGRDTRDTQYF.

The chain combines TRBV9 with TRBJ1-6; 8 bases agree with TRBD1. CDR3 length equals 15 residues. The J segment lost 9 bases and the V segment lost 4 bases, leaving 9 bases of the junction unmatched. The germline gives CDR1 SGDLS, CDR2 YYNGEE. CDR3 in amino acids: CASSTGQGRRSPLHF. CDR3 bases: TGTGCCAGCAGCACTGGACAGGGTCGTCGTTCACCCCTCCACTTT.

The chain combines TRBV5-4 with TRBJ1-5; TRBD1 aligns across 7 bases. CDR3 length: 14 residues. The germline V gene encodes CDR1 SGHNT and CDR2 YYREEE (reference sequence). Losses at the gene ends were 4 bases for V and 4 bases for J; bases not matched to a gene: 5. CDR3 sequence (DNA): TGTGCCAGCAGCCGACAGGGTGAGAATCAGCCCCAGCATTTT. Its protein is CASSRQGENQPQHF.

The sample holds a few counts of this clone. The CDR3: CASSSLPWGAQHF. The CDR3 region has the DNA TGTGCCAGCAGTTCCCTTCCTTGGGGAGCCCAGCATTTT. The rearrangement links TRBV28 to TRBJ1-5; D remains ambiguous. The germline CDR1 and CDR2 sequences are MDHEN and SYDVKM. Between the trimmed V and J ends, which lost 4 bases and 11 bases, there was a span of 15 bases. This CDR3 region has 13 residues.

This clone has only a few counts. The chain is built from TRBV5-1 and TRBJ2-7; 7 bases align to TRBD1. Germline V gene sequence: CDR1 SGHRS, CDR2 YFSETQ. The CDR3 sequence is 16 residues long. The ends lost 0 bases at V and 3 bases at J; junction bases unmatched: 9. The CDR3 nucleotides are TGCGCCAGCAGCTTGGAAGACAGGGACGATTACTACGAGCAGTACTTC. Translation gives CASSLEDRDDYYEQYF. The full variable domain, its missing parts supplied by reference TRBV5-1 and TRBJ2-7, is KAGVTQTPRYLIKTRGQQVTLSCSPISGHRSVSWYQQTPGQGLQFLFEYFSETQRNKGNFPGRFSGRQFSNSRSEMNVSTLELGDSALYLCASSLEDRDDYYEQYFGPGTRLTVT.

The chain combines TRBV7-9 with TRBJ2-4; TRBD2 aligns across 13 bases. CDR3 length: 19 amino acids. Germline values: CDR1 SEHNR, CDR2 FQNEAQ (reference sequence). Trimming took 5 bases from V and 0 from J; bases not matched to a gene: 10. The CDR3 here is CASSPSGLAGALAKNIQYF. DNA for the CDR3: TGTGCCAGCAGCCCTTCCGGACTAGCGGGGGCCCTAGCCAAAAACATTCAGTACTTC. Full variable domain (outside the CDR3, taken from reference TRBV7-9 and TRBJ2-4): DTGVSQNPRHKITKRGQNVTFRCDPISEHNRLYWYRQTLGQGPEFLTYFQNEAQLEKSRLLSDRFSAERPKGSFSTLEIQRTEQGDSAMYLCASSPSGLAGALAKNIQYFGAGTRLSVL.

V is TRBV9 and J is TRBJ2-2; a weak D match, TRBD1 (6 bases). CDR3 length: 16 residues. The germline V gene has CDR1 SGDLS and CDR2 YYNGEE. Trimming removed 4 bases from V and 0 bases from J, with 13 bases in between. CDR3 sequence (DNA): TGTGCCAGCAGCCCACGGGACATCTCGAACACCGGGGAGCTGTTTTTT. This codes for CASSPRDISNTGELFF.

This clone occurred once. The rearrangement uses TRBV5-4 and TRBJ2-7, with TRBD2 identical over 11 bases. Per germline, CDR1 SGHNT and CDR2 YYREEE (reference sequence). This CDR3 contains 16 residues. Trimming removed 0 bases from V and 0 bases from J; junction bases left unmatched: 2. The CDR3, as DNA: TGTGCCAGCAGCTTGGCTAGCGGGGGGCTCTCCTACGAGCAGTACTTC. Its protein is CASSLASGGLSYEQYF. Filled out from reference TRBV5-4 and TRBJ2-7, the complete variable domain reads ETGVTQSPTHLIKTRGQQVTLRCSSQSGHNTVSWYQQALGQGPQFIFQYYREEENGRGNFPPRFSGLQFPNYSSELNVNALELDDSALYLCASSLASGGLSYEQYFGPGTRLTVT.

V usage is TRBV24-1 and J usage is TRBJ1-5; the D is unclear. CDR1 is KGHDR, CDR2 SFDVKD, per germline. The CDR3 extends over 16 amino acids. Trimming cost V 4 bases and J 3 bases, with 15 bases left between them. In nucleotides, the CDR3 is TGTGCCACCAGTGACCCCCTCAGTGGAGTCAATCAGCCCCAGCATTTT. Protein product: CATSDPLSGVNQPQHF.

J is TRBJ2-5 and V is TRBV28; TRBD1 aligns across 9 bases. Trimming at V came to 8 bases and at J to 8 bases, leaving 15 bases not matched to a gene. In germline, CDR1 is MDHEN, CDR2 SYDVKM. The CDR3 totals 15 residues. DNA for the CDR3: TGTGCCAGCGCATACCCCCCGGGACAGGGTGTTACCCAGTACTTC. This encodes CASAYPPGQGVTQYF. Full variable domain (missing parts from reference TRBV28 and TRBJ2-5): DVKVTQSSRYLVKRTGEKVFLECVQDMDHENMFWYRQDPGLGLRLIYFSYDVKMKEKGDIPEGYSVSREKKERFSLILESASTNQTSMYLCASAYPPGQGVTQYFGPGTRLLVL.